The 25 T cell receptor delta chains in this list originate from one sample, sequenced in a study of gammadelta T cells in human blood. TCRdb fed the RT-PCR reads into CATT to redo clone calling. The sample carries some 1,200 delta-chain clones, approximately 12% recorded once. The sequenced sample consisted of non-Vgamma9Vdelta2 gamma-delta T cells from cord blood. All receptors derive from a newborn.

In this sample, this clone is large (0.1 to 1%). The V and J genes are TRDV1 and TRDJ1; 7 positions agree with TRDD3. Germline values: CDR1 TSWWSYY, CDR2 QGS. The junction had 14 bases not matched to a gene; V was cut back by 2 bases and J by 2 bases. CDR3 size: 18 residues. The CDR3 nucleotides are TGTGCTCTTGGGGAAATTGTCCCAGGATACGCGCGAACCGATAAACTCATCTTT. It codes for CALGEIVPGYARTDKLIF.

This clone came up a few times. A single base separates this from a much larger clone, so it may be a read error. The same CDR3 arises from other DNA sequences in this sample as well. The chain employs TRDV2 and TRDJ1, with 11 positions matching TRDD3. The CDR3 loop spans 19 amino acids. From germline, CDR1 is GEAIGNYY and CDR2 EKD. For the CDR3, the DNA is TGTGCCTGTGACACCGGTGGGGGATACGCAGGCCCTTACACTGATAAACTCATCTTT. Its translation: CACDTGGGYAGPYTDKLIF.

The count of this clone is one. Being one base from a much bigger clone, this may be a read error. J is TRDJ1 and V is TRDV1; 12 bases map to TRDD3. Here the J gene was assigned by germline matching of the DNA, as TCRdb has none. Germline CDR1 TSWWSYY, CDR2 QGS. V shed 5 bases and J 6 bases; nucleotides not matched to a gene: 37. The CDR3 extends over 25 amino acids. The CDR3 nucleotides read TGTGCTCTTGGGAGGGAGTTCCAACAGGGCAAGGTTCCTACGACTGGGGGATACAGCGCCTATAAACTCATCTTT. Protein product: CALGREFQQGKVPTTGGYSAYKLIF.

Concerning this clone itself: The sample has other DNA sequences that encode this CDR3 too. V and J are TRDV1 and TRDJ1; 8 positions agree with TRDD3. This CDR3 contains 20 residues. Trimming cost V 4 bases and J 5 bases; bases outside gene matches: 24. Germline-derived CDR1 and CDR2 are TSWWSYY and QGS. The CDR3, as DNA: TGTGCTCTTGGGGGGAATACCCCAATGGTTTACTGGGGGCTAACTGATAAACTCATCTTT. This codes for CALGGNTPMVYWGLTDKLIF.

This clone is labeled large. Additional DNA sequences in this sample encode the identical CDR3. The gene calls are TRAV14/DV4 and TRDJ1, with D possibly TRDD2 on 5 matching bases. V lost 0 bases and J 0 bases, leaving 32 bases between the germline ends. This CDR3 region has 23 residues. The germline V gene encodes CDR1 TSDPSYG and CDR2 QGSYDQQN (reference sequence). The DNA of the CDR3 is TGTGCAATGAGAGAGGGCCACCCCTGCTTCGGGCCGTTCCTCACCCAAAACACCGATAAACTCATCTTT. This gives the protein CAMREGHPCFGPFLTQNTDKLIF.

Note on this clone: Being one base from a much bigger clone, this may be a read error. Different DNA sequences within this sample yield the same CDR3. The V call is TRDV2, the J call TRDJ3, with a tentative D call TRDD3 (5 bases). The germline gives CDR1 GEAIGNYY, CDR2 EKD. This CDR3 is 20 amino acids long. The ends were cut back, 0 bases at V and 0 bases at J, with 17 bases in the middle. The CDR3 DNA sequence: TGTGCCTGTGACACCGCGGGGGGTATCGTAGGCTCCTGGGACACCCGACAGATGTTTTTC. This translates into CACDTAGGIVGSWDTRQMFF.

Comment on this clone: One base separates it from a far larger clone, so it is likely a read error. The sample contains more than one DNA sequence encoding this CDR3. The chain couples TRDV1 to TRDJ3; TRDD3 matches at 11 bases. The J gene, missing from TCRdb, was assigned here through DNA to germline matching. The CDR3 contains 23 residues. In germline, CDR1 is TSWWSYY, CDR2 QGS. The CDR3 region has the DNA TGTGCTCTTGGGGAACTACTTCCTAGGACGGATGGGGGATACGTATGGGACACTCGACAGATGTTTTTC. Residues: CALGELLPRTDGGYVWDTRQMFF.

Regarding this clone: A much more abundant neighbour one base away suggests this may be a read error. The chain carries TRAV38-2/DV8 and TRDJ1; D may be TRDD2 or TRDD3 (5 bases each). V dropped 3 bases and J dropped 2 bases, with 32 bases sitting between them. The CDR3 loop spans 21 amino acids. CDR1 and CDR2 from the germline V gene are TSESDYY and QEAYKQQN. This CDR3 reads CAYRTQSYCGAQSCGTDKLIF. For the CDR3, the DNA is TGTGCTTATAGGACCCAGTCCTATTGTGGGGCCCAAAGCTGTGGAACCGATAAACTCATCTTT.

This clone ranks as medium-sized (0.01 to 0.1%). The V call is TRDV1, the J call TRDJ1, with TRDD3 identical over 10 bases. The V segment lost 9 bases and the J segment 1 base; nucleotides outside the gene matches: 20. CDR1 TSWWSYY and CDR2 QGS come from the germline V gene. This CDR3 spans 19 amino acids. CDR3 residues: CALLAFPGGIRGSTDKLIF. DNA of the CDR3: TGTGCTCTGCTCGCCTTCCCCGGGGGGATACGGGGCTCCACCGATAAACTCATCTTT.

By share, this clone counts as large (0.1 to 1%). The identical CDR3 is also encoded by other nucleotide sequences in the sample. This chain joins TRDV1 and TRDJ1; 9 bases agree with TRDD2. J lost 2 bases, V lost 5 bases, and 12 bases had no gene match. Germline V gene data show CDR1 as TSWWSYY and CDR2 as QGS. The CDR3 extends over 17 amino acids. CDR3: CALGLPSYATGTDKLIF. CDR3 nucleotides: TGTGCTCTTGGGTTACCTTCCTACGCCACGGGAACCGATAAACTCATCTTT.

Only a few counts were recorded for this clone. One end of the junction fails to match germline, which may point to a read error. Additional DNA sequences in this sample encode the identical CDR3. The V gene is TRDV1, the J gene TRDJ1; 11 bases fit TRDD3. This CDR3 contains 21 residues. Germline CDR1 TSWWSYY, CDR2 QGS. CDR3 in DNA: TGTGCTCTTGGGGATTGGCTACTACTGGGGGATAGGGGAGTGTACACTGATAAACTCATCTTT. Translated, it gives CALGDWLLLGDRGVYTDKLIF.

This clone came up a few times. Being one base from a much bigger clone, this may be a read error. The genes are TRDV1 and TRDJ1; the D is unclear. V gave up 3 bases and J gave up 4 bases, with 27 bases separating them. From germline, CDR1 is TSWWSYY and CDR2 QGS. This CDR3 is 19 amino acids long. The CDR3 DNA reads TGTGCTCTTGGGGACCCGGAAGACGGGGTACGCCGGTACATCGATAAACTCATCTTT. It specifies CALGDPEDGVRRYIDKLIF.

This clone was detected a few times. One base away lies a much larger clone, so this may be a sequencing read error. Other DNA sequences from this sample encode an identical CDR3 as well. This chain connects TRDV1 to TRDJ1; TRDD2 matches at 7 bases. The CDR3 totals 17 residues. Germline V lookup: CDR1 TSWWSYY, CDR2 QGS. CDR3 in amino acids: CALAFLHRSIYTDKLIF. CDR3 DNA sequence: TGTGCTCTCGCGTTCCTACATCGGTCTATTTACACTGATAAACTCATCTTT.

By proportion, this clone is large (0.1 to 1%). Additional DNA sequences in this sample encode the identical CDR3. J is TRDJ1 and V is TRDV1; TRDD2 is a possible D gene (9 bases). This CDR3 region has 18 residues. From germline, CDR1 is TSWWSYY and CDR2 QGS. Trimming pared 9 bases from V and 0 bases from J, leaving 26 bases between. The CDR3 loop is CALGLPTGIPPNTDKLIF. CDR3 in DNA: TGTGCTCTAGGCCTTCCTACGGGGATACCCCCAAACACCGATAAACTCATCTTT.

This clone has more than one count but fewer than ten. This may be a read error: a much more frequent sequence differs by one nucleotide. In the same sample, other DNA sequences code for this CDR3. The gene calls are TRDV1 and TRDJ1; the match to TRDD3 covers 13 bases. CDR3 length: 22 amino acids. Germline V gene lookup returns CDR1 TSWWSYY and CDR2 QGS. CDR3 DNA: TGTGCTCTTGGGGAAAGGTGGGGTTCGACTGGGGGATACGCGCTGGACACAGATAAACTCATCTTT. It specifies CALGERWGSTGGYALDTDKLIF.

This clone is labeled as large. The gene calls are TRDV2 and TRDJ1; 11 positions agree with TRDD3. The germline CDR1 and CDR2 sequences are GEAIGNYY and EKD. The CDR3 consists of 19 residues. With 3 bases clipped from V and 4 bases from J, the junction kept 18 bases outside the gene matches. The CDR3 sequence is CACDPTYLVLGDSDDKLIF. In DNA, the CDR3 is TGTGCCTGTGACCCGACTTACTTGGTACTGGGGGATAGTGACGATAAACTCATCTTT.

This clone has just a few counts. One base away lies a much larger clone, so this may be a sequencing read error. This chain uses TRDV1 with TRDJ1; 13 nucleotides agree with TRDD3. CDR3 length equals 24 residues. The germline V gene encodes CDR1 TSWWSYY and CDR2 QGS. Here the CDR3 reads CALGEFRGKLGDTFNFSSTVKLIF. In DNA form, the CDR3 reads TGTGCTCTTGGGGAATTCCGTGGTAAACTGGGGGATACGTTTAACTTCAGTAGTACCGTTAAACTCATCTTT.

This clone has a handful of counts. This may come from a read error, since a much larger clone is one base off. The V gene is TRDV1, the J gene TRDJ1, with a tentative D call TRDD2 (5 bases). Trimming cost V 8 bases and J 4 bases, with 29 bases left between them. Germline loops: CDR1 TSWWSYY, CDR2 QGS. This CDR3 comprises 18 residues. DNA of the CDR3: TGTGCTCTTTGTAAACAGGATCCTAGAAGGGACGAGGTCGATAAACTCATCTTT. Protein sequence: CALCKQDPRRDEVDKLIF.

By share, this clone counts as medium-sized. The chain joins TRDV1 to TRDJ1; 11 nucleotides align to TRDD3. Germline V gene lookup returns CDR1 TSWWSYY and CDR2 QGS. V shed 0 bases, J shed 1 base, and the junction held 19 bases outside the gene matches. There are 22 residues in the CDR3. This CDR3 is CALGELSTHQLGGYVATDKLIF. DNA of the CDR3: TGTGCTCTTGGGGAACTATCCACTCACCAACTTGGGGGATACGTGGCCACCGATAAACTCATCTTT.

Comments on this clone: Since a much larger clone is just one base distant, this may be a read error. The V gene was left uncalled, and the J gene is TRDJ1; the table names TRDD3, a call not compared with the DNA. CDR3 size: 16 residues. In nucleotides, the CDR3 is TGTGCTCGTGGGGAACTACCTTCCCGACTGGGGGTCGGACTCATCTTT. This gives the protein CARGELPSRLGVGLIF.

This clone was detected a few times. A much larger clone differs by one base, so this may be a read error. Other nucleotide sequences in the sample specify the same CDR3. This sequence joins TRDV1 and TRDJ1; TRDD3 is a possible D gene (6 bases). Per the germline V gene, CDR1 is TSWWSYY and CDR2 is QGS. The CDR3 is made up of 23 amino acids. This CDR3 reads CALGGFLLSLGGQEATYTDKLIF. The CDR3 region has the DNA TGTGCTCTTGGGGGTTTTCTTCTTTCACTTGGGGGCCAAGAGGCTACTTACACAGATAAACTCATCTTT.

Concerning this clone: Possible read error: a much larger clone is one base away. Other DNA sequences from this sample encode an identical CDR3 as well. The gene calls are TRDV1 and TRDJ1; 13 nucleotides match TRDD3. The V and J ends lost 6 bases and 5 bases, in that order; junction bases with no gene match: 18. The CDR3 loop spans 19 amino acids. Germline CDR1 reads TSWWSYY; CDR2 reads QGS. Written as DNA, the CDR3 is TGTGCTCTTGGAAACCTTCCGCCCCACTGGGGGATACGACCTGATAAACTCATCTTT. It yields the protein CALGNLPPHWGIRPDKLIF.

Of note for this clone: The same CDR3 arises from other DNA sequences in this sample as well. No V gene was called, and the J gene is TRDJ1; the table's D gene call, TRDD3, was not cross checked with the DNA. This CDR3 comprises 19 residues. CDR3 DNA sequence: TGTGCCCTACCTTCCTCCACTACTGGGGGATACGCGAACACCGATAAACTCATCTTT. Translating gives CALPSSTTGGYANTDKLIF.

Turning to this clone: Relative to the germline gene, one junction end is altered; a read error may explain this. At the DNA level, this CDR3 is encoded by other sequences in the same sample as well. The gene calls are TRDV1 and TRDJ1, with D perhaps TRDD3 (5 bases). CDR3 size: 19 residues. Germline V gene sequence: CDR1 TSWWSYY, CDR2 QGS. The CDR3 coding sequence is TGTGCTCTTGGGGAACCAGTACCGGACCGGGGAAGGAACACTGATAAACTCATCTTT. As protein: CALGEPVPDRGRNTDKLIF.

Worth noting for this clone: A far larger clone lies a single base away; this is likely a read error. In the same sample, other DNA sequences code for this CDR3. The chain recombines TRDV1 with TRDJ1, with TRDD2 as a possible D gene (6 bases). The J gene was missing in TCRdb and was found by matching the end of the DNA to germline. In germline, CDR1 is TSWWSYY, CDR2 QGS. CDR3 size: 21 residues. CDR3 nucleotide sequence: TGTGCTCTCGGGGAACCACCACTCCTTCCCCCCCTCTCTTTCTACACCGATAAACTCATCTTT. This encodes CALGEPPLLPPLSFYTDKLIF.